The rows below give T cell receptor beta chains drawn from one sample of a study of control samples from healthy donors and cancer patients. Produced via immunoSEQ multiplex PCR; TCRdb's table is partial and in-frame only. The profile shows 100,000 to 150,000 clones, more than 80% of them singletons. Sequencing used blood. Receptor source: a man aged 35 to 55 in good health. CDR3s include the opening cysteine and the closing phenylalanine or tryptophan. A D gene is named only where the DNA matches it firmly. Clone size is not always given. Where it is, it says once, few, many or a class for expanded clones.

>TRBJ1-6|16|TRBD1|TRBV27|.
CASRAPSGTGDSPLHF
TGTGCCAGCAGGGCCCCCTCCGGGACAGGCGATTCACCCCTCCACTTT
>TRBJ1-2|14|TRBD1|TRBV19|.
CASAYPGQGYGYTF
TGTGCCAGTGCGTACCCGGGACAGGGGTACGGCTACACCTTC
>TRBJ1-5|16|.|TRBV5-6|.
CASSLSKQGGSQPQHF
TGTGCCAGCAGCTTATCGAAACAGGGCGGATCTCAGCCCCAGCATTTT
>TRBJ2-7|15|TRBD1|TRBV11-2|once
CASSLVSGGPYEQYF
TGTGCCAGCAGCTTAGTATCAGGGGGCCCTTACGAGCAGTACTTC
>TRBJ1-6|17|TRBD1|TRBV5-1|.
CASSLLTPGQGDSPLHF
TGCGCCAGCAGCTTGCTGACCCCGGGACAGGGAGATTCACCCCTCCACTTT
>TRBJ2-1|15|TRBD1|TRBV10-3|.
CAIRAPGQLYNEQFF
TGTGCCATCAGGGCACCGGGACAGCTATACAATGAGCAGTTCTTC
>TRBJ2-2|16|.|TRBV6-5|.
CASSYSGRRNTGELFF
TGTGCCAGCAGTTACTCTGGACGAAGAAACACCGGGGAGCTGTTTTTT
>TRBJ2-2|15|TRBD2|TRBV5-1|.
CASSLAGGPSGELFF
TGCGCCAGCAGCTTGGCGGGGGGGCCATCCGGGGAGCTGTTTTTT
>TRBJ2-3|14|TRBD2|TRBV5-8|.
CASSSGTNTDTQYF
TGTGCCAGCAGTTCCGGGACTAACACAGATACGCAGTATTTT
>TRBJ1-3|17|.|TRBV2|.
CASRREGGSFSGNTIYF
TGTGCCAGCAGGAGGGAGGGGGGCTCCTTCTCTGGAAACACCATATATTTT
>TRBJ2-7|16|TRBD2|TRBV7-2|.
CASSPVAGAVVIEQYF
TGTGCCAGCAGCCCGGTAGCGGGGGCCGTAGTGATCGAGCAGTACTTC
>TRBJ1-2|13|TRBD1|TRBV7-3|.
CASSTDRANGYTF
TGTGCCAGCAGCACGGACAGGGCTAATGGCTACACCTTC
>TRBJ1-1|10|.|TRBV2|.
CASKVTEAFF
TGTGCCAGCAAGGTCACTGAAGCTTTCTTT
>TRBJ2-7|12|.|TRBV6-5|.
CASSYDNYEQYF
TGTGCCAGCAGTTACGACAACTACGAGCAGTACTTC
>TRBJ1-6|12|.|TRBV12-3/TRBV12-4|.
CASSFRESPLHF
TGTGCCAGCAGTTTTAGAGAGTCACCCCTCCACTTT
>TRBJ2-1|18|.|TRBV11-3|.
CASSLGAGASSSYNEQFF
TGTGCCAGCAGCCTAGGGGCAGGGGCCTCAAGCTCCTACAATGAGCAGTTCTTC
>TRBJ1-1|14|.|TRBV4-1|few
CASSQPFMNTEAFF
TGCGCCAGCAGCCAGCCATTTATGAACACTGAAGCTTTCTTT
>TRBJ2-7|16|TRBD2|TRBV6-6|.
CASRPIGGRSLYEQYF
TGTGCCAGCAGGCCCATCGGGGGGAGATCCCTTTACGAGCAGTACTTC
>TRBJ2-7|16|.|TRBV5-5|.
CASSPGGQGHLYEQYF
TGTGCCAGCAGCCCAGGGGGGCAGGGACATTTATACGAGCAGTACTTC
>TRBJ1-2|15|TRBD1|TRBV4-1|.
CASSPNEGTGNGYTF
TGCGCCAGCAGCCCAAACGAAGGGACAGGGAATGGCTACACCTTC
>TRBJ2-7|16|TRBD1|TRBV4-2|.
CASSQVIGTGGYEQYF
TGTGCCAGCAGCCAAGTGATCGGGACAGGGGGCTACGAGCAGTACTTC
>TRBJ2-7|14|TRBD1|TRBV7-9|.
CASSWDRVKDEQYF
TGTGCCAGCAGCTGGGACAGGGTAAAGGACGAGCAGTACTTC
>TRBJ2-1|19|TRBD2|TRBV4-2|.
CASSQEGLAGTRSYNEQFF
TGTGCCAGCAGCCAAGAGGGACTAGCGGGAACCCGCTCCTACAATGAGCAGTTCTTC
>TRBJ2-4|11|.|TRBV29-1|once
CSVGNWDIQYF
TGCAGCGTCGGTAATTGGGACATTCAGTACTTC
>TRBJ2-2|14|TRBD1|TRBV19|.
CASQRDRGTGELFF
TGTGCCAGTCAAAGAGACAGGGGAACCGGGGAGCTGTTTTTT
>TRBJ1-2|16|.|TRBV6-1|.
CASSELRWGGNYGYTF
TGTGCCAGCAGTGAACTTAGGTGGGGGGGTAACTATGGCTACACCTTC
>TRBJ1-6|15|TRBD1|TRBV28|few
CASSSVGRGNSPLHF
TGTGCCAGCAGTTCCGTCGGCAGGGGGAATTCACCCCTCCACTTT
>TRBJ2-1|13|.|TRBV5-1|once
CASSLSQNNEQFF
TGCGCCAGCAGCTTGTCCCAAAACAATGAGCAGTTCTTC
>TRBJ2-5|16|.|TRBV6-2/TRBV6-3|.
CASSTNQRGTWETQYF
TGTGCCAGCAGCACAAATCAACGGGGGACGTGGGAGACCCAGTACTTC
>TRBJ1-4|14|.|TRBV28|.
CASTQPTTNEKLFF
TGTGCCAGCACCCAGCCAACAACTAATGAAAAACTGTTTTTT